This T cell receptor (beta chain) was profiled in a study of beta chain features in type 1 diabetes. This clone is judged medium-sized. Its antigen remains unidentified. The isolated RNA, all of it, was reverse transcribed, so expressed TCRB transcripts were what got sequenced. Repertoires were generated with immunoSEQ multiplex PCR, while TCRdb's copy carries only in-frame clones and drops some. The sample holds about 140,000 clones, less than 8.5% seen once. Study-wide results and limits: Any HLA-type effect on TCRB rearrangement remained unresolved here. Healthy donors had naive, central memory and Treg TCRB repertoires that appeared less similar than those seen among patients.

Sequenced: central memory CD4+ T cells from blood. The source is a woman aged 25 to 39 in good health.

This chain's CDR3 is CASSFGQLYEQYF. DNA of the CDR3: TGTGCCAGCAGCTTTGGACAACTCTACGAGCAGTACTTC. This chain uses TRBV7-2 with TRBJ2-7, with D maybe TRBD1 (5 bases). Trimming removed 3 bases from V and 3 bases from J, with 9 bases in between. Per the germline V gene, CDR1 is SGHTA and CDR2 is FQGNSA. This CDR3 contains 13 residues.